Listed below are T cell receptor beta chains from one sample, sequenced in a study of blood T cell repertoires in COVID-19. TCRdb's copy holds only in-frame clones and misses some; the assay was immunoSEQ multiplex PCR. The sample has about 74,000 clones; around 74% are singletons. Sequenced input: peripheral blood. The receptors were gathered from a man aged 65 to 85 with acute or convalescent COVID-19. Both conserved end residues are part of each CDR3. A D gene is named only where the DNA matches it firmly. The size entry is marked missing in some rows and otherwise reads once, few, many or a size class.

D gene: TRBD1
clone size: NA
V gene: TRBV7-3
J gene: TRBJ2-1
CDR3 protein: CASSLGQGHYNEQFF
CDR3 DNA: TGTGCCAGCAGCTTAGGACAGGGGCACTACAATGAGCAGTTCTTC

D gene: NA
clone size: NA
V gene: TRBV4-2
J gene: TRBJ1-4
CDR3 protein: CASSQESGVGGLGLFF
CDR3 DNA: TGTGCCAGCAGCCAAGAATCGGGAGTAGGTGGGTTGGGACTGTTTTTT

D gene: NA
clone size: NA
V gene: TRBV29-1
J gene: TRBJ1-2
CDR3 protein: CSVGSLDYYGYTF
CDR3 DNA: TGCAGCGTTGGATCTCTCGACTACTATGGCTACACCTTC

D gene: NA
clone size: few
V gene: TRBV29-1
J gene: TRBJ2-5
CDR3 protein: CSGGAEETQYF
CDR3 DNA: TGCAGCGGGGGGGCAGAAGAGACCCAGTACTTC

D gene: NA
clone size: NA
V gene: TRBV24-1
J gene: TRBJ1-2
CDR3 protein: CATSSGGYGYTF
CDR3 DNA: TGTGCCACTAGCTCCGGCGGGTATGGCTACACCTTC

D gene: NA
clone size: once
V gene: TRBV20-1
J gene: TRBJ2-7
CDR3 protein: CSASGGSRYSYEQYF
CDR3 DNA: TGCAGTGCTAGTGGTGGGAGCCGATATTCCTACGAGCAGTACTTC

D gene: NA
clone size: few
V gene: TRBV19
J gene: TRBJ1-3
CDR3 protein: CATRKSQYSGNTIYF
CDR3 DNA: TGTGCCACCAGAAAAAGTCAATACTCTGGAAACACCATATATTTT

D gene: NA
clone size: NA
V gene: TRBV19
J gene: TRBJ2-3
CDR3 protein: CATVPENTDTQYF
CDR3 DNA: TGTGCCACCGTCCCCGAGAACACAGATACGCAGTATTTT

D gene: TRBD1
clone size: few
V gene: TRBV18
J gene: TRBJ2-7
CDR3 protein: CASSRDRASYEQYF
CDR3 DNA: TGTGCCAGCTCACGGGACAGGGCCTCCTACGAGCAGTACTTC

D gene: TRBD1
clone size: NA
V gene: TRBV3-1/TRBV3-2
J gene: TRBJ1-2
CDR3 protein: CASSQPRTGYGYTF
CDR3 DNA: TGTGCCAGCAGCCAGCCCAGGACAGGGTATGGCTACACCTTC

D gene: NA
clone size: NA
V gene: TRBV4-2
J gene: TRBJ2-1
CDR3 protein: CASSQWTENEQFF
CDR3 DNA: TGTGCCAGCAGCCAATGGACTGAAAATGAGCAGTTCTTC

D gene: TRBD1
clone size: NA
V gene: TRBV4-1
J gene: TRBJ1-4
CDR3 protein: CASSRDRGPEKLFF
CDR3 DNA: TGCGCCAGCAGCCGCGACAGGGGGCCCGAAAAACTGTTTTTT

D gene: TRBD1
clone size: NA
V gene: TRBV7-3
J gene: TRBJ2-2
CDR3 protein: CASSLGQAGTGELFF
CDR3 DNA: TGTGCCAGCAGCTTGGGACAGGCGGGGACCGGGGAGCTGTTTTTT

D gene: TRBD2
clone size: NA
V gene: TRBV27
J gene: TRBJ2-2
CDR3 protein: CASSPHRLLGGGYTGELFF
CDR3 DNA: TGTGCCAGCAGTCCACATAGACTACTCGGCGGGGGATACACCGGGGAGCTGTTTTTT

D gene: TRBD2
clone size: NA
V gene: TRBV15
J gene: TRBJ2-2
CDR3 protein: CATSRPSGTSYVGELFF
CDR3 DNA: TGTGCCACCAGCAGACCCTCCGGGACTAGTTACGTCGGGGAGCTGTTTTTT

D gene: NA
clone size: few
V gene: TRBV28
J gene: TRBJ1-5
CDR3 protein: CASTPGVRQPQHF
CDR3 DNA: TGTGCCAGCACCCCCGGGGTACGCCAGCCCCAGCATTTT

D gene: NA
clone size: once
V gene: TRBV6-5
J gene: TRBJ2-7
CDR3 protein: CASKGHGGPYEQYF
CDR3 DNA: TGTGCCAGCAAAGGGCACGGGGGGCCCTACGAGCAGTACTTC

D gene: NA
clone size: few
V gene: TRBV28
J gene: TRBJ1-2
CDR3 protein: CAIRSGQKNYGYTF
CDR3 DNA: TGTGCCATCCGTTCTGGACAGAAGAACTATGGCTACACCTTC

D gene: NA
clone size: once
V gene: TRBV6-6
J gene: TRBJ1-3
CDR3 protein: CASSRTISGNTIYF
CDR3 DNA: TGTGCCAGCAGTCGGACAATCTCTGGAAACACCATATATTTT

D gene: TRBD1
clone size: NA
V gene: TRBV28
J gene: TRBJ1-2
CDR3 protein: CASSPPGGLGRGYGYTF
CDR3 DNA: TGTGCCAGCAGTCCCCCAGGGGGCCTTGGACGGGGCTATGGCTACACCTTC

D gene: NA
clone size: once
V gene: TRBV3-1/TRBV3-2
J gene: TRBJ2-7
CDR3 protein: CASSQGQAYYEQYF
CDR3 DNA: TGTGCCAGCAGCCAAGGACAGGCCTACTACGAGCAGTACTTC

D gene: NA
clone size: NA
V gene: TRBV18
J gene: TRBJ2-7
CDR3 protein: CASSPARNYEQYF
CDR3 DNA: TGTGCCAGCTCACCGGCTAGAAACTACGAGCAGTACTTC

D gene: TRBD1
clone size: NA
V gene: TRBV19
J gene: TRBJ1-6
CDR3 protein: CASSMDRGLNSPLHF
CDR3 DNA: TGTGCCAGTAGTATGGACAGGGGGCTTAATTCACCCCTCCACTTT

D gene: NA
clone size: NA
V gene: TRBV12-5
J gene: TRBJ2-5
CDR3 protein: CASGSSTNGERGETQYF
CDR3 DNA: TGTGCTAGTGGTTCCAGTACGAACGGGGAACGGGGAGAGACCCAGTACTTC

D gene: TRBD2
clone size: few
V gene: TRBV7-2
J gene: TRBJ2-7
CDR3 protein: CASSLAPSGSVPYEQYF
CDR3 DNA: TGTGCCAGCAGCTTAGCGCCTAGCGGGAGCGTTCCCTACGAGCAGTACTTC

D gene: NA
clone size: NA
V gene: TRBV7-9
J gene: TRBJ1-2
CDR3 protein: CASSLGTGSGYTF
CDR3 DNA: TGTGCCAGCAGCTTAGGTACAGGGTCTGGCTACACCTTC

D gene: NA
clone size: NA
V gene: TRBV3-1/TRBV3-2
J gene: TRBJ1-1
CDR3 protein: CASSQVGGEAFF
CDR3 DNA: TGTGCCAGCAGCCAAGTCGGGGGAGAAGCTTTCTTT

D gene: TRBD2
clone size: NA
V gene: TRBV28
J gene: TRBJ2-3
CDR3 protein: CASSSGIAGVRDTQYF
CDR3 DNA: TGTGCCAGCAGTTCGGGGATAGCGGGGGTGCGGGATACGCAGTATTTT

D gene: NA
clone size: NA
V gene: TRBV12-3/TRBV12-4
J gene: TRBJ2-7
CDR3 protein: CASSFSTPYEQYF
CDR3 DNA: TGTGCCAGCAGTTTTTCGACTCCCTACGAGCAGTACTTC

D gene: TRBD1
clone size: NA
V gene: TRBV5-6
J gene: TRBJ1-1
CDR3 protein: CASSFDRDTEAFF
CDR3 DNA: TGTGCCAGCAGCTTTGACAGGGATACTGAAGCTTTCTTT

D gene: NA
clone size: few
V gene: TRBV12-3/TRBV12-4
J gene: TRBJ1-2
CDR3 protein: CASSPQGARGYTF
CDR3 DNA: TGTGCCAGCAGCCCACAGGGAGCGCGGGGCTACACCTTC

D gene: TRBD1
clone size: NA
V gene: TRBV6-5
J gene: TRBJ1-5
CDR3 protein: CASSPDRGPPQPQHF
CDR3 DNA: TGTGCCAGCAGTCCTGACAGGGGTCCGCCTCAGCCCCAGCATTTT

D gene: TRBD2
clone size: NA
V gene: TRBV29-1
J gene: TRBJ2-5
CDR3 protein: CSVEDGGEETQYF
CDR3 DNA: TGCAGCGTTGAAGATGGGGGGGAGGAGACCCAGTACTTC

D gene: TRBD2
clone size: NA
V gene: TRBV28
J gene: TRBJ2-7
CDR3 protein: CASSSAGGAYEQYF
CDR3 DNA: TGTGCCAGCAGCTCGGCGGGGGGCGCATACGAGCAGTACTTC